Described below is a single T cell receptor beta chain sequence and its context. Per the germline V gene, CDR1 is SGHTA and CDR2 is FQGNSA. V was clipped by 1 base and J by 4 bases, with 16 bases between them. The CDR3 sequence is 16 residues long. The data stem from a study of shared clonotypes between healthy human individuals. The method was immunoSEQ multiplex PCR; TCRdb's version includes in-frame clones alone and lacks a portion of them. The sample contains some 240,000 clones, about 65% of which appear only once. The receptor was derived from a young man in good health. Sequenced sample: memory CD4+ T cells sorted from blood. The subset was: CD45RA-negative fraction. The J gene is TRBJ2-5, the V gene TRBV7-2, with a possible D match to TRBD2 (6 bases). The DNA for the CDR3 is TGTGCCAGCAGCTTAGAACGGCGGGACTGGCGAGAGACCCAGTACTTC. It is translated as CASSLERRDWRETQYF. Complete variable domain (other parts from reference TRBV7-2 and TRBJ2-5): GAGVSQSPSNKVTEKGKDVELRCDPISGHTALYWYRQSLGQGLEFLIYFQGNSAPDKSGLPSDRFSAERTGGSVSTLTIQRTQQEDSAVYLCASSLERRDWRETQYFGPGTRLLVL.